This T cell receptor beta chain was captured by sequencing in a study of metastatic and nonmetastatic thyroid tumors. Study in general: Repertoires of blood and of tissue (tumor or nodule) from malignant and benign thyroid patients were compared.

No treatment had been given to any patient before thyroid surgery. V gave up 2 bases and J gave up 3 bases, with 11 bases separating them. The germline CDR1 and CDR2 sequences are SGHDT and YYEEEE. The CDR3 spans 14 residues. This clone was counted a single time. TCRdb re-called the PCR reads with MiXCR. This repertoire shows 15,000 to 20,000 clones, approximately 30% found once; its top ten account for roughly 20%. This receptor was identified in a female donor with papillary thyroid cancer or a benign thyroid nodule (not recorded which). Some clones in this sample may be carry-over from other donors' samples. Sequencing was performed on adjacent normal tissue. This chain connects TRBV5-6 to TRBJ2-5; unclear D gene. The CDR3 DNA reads TGTGCCAGCAGCTTTTTGACTTCAGAAGAGACCCAGTACTTC. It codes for CASSFLTSEETQYF.